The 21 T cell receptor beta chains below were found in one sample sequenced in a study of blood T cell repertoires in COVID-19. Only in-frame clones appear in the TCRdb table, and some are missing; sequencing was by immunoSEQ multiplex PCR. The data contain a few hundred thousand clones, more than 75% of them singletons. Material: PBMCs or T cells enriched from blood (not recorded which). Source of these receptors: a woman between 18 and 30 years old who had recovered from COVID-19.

The CDR3 here is CAWSGGQASNQPQHF. The CDR3 nucleotides read TGTGCCTGGAGTGGGGGACAGGCTAGCAATCAGCCCCAGCATTTT. V and J are TRBV30 and TRBJ1-5; 8 bases are a match to TRBD1. Germline values: CDR1 GTSNPN, CDR2 SVGIG (reference sequence). The CDR3 runs to 15 residues. J lost 0 bases, V lost 1 base, and 2 bases had no gene match.

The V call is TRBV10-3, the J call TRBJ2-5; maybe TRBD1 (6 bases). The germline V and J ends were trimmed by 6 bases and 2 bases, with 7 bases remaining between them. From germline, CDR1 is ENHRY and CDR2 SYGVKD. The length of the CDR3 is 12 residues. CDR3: CAIRGTQETQYF. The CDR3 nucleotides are TGTGCCATCAGGGGGACACAAGAGACCCAGTACTTC.

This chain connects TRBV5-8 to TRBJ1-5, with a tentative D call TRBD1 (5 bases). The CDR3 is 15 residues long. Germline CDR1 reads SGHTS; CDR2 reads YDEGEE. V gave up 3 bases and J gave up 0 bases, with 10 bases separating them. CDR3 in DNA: TGTGCCAGCAGCTATAACAGGTTTAGCAATCAGCCCCAGCATTTT. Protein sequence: CASSYNRFSNQPQHF.

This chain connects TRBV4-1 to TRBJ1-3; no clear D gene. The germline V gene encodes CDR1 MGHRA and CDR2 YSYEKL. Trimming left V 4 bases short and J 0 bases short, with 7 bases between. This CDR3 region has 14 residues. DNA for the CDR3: TGCGCCAGCAGCCCCCCCAACTCTGGAAACACCATATATTTT. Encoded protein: CASSPPNSGNTIYF.

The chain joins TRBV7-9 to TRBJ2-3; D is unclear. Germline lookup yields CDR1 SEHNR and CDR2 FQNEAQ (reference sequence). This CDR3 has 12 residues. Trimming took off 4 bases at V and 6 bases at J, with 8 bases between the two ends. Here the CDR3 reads CASSSHRDTQYF. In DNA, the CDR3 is TGTGCCAGCAGCTCCCACCGGGATACGCAGTATTTT.

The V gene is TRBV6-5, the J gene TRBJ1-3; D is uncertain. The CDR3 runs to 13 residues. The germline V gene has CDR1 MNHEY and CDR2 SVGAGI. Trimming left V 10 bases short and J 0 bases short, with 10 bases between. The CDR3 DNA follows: TGTGCCACACTTCGGTACTCTGGAAACACCATATATTTT. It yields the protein CATLRYSGNTIYF.

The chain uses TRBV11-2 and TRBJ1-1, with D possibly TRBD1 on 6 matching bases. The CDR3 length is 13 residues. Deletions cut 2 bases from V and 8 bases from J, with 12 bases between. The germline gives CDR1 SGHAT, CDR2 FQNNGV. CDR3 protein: CASSLREGVEAFF. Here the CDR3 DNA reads TGTGCCAGCAGCTTAAGGGAGGGGGTAGAAGCTTTCTTT.

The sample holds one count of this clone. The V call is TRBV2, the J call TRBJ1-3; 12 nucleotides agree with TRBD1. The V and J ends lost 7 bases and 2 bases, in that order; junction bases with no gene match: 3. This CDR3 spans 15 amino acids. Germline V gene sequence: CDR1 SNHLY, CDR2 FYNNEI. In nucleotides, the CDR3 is TGTGCCAGCACGGGGACAGGGGGCACTGGAAACACCATATATTTT. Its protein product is CASTGTGGTGNTIYF.

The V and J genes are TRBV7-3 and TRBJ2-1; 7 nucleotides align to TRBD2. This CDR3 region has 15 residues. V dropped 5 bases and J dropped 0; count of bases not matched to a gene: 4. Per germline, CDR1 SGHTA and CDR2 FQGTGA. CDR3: CASSPGGSSYNEQFF. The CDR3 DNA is TGTGCCAGCAGCCCCGGGGGGAGCTCCTACAATGAGCAGTTCTTC.

The CDR3 region has the DNA TGTGCCAGCAGCTATGGACAGACCCCTTCCTATGGCTACACCTTC. Its protein product is CASSYGQTPSYGYTF. The chain couples TRBV13 to TRBJ1-2, with D possibly being TRBD1 (6 bases). V shed 4 bases and J shed 4 bases, with 16 bases lying between them. The CDR3 runs to 15 residues. Germline CDR1 reads PRHDT; CDR2 reads FYEKMQ (reference sequence).

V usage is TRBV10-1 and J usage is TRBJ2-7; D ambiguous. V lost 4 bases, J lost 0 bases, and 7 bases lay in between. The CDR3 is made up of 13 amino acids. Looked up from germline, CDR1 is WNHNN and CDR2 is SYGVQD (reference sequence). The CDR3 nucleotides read TGCGCCAGCAGTGGCGGAAACTCCTACGAGCAGTACTTC. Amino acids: CASSGGNSYEQYF.

The CDR3 loop is CASSTFSWGGEYEQYF. The CDR3 DNA is TGTGCCAGCTCTACTTTTTCGTGGGGAGGGGAGTACGAGCAGTACTTC. The rearrangement links TRBV27 to TRBJ2-7; 7 bases are shared with TRBD2. CDR1 is MNHEY and CDR2 is SMNVEV in the germline V gene (reference sequence). V trimming: 8 bases; J trimming: 4 bases; junction bases outside the gene matches: 17. The CDR3 contains 16 residues.

The CDR3 coding sequence is TGTGCCAGCAGCCGACGGACAATTGCCACTGAAGCTTTCTTT. Encoded protein: CASSRRTIATEAFF. The chain uses TRBV13 and TRBJ1-1; possibly TRBD1 for D (5 bases). Between the trimmed V and J ends, which lost 5 bases and 4 bases, there was a span of 14 bases. Per germline, CDR1 PRHDT and CDR2 FYEKMQ (reference sequence). The CDR3 length is 14 residues.

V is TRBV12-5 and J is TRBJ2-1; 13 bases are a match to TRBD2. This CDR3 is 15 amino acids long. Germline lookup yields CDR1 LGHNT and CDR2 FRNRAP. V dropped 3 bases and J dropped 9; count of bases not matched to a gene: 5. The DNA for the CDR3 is TGTGCTAGTGGTTTACTAGCGGGGGGGCACAGTGAGCAGTTCTTC. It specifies CASGLLAGGHSEQFF.

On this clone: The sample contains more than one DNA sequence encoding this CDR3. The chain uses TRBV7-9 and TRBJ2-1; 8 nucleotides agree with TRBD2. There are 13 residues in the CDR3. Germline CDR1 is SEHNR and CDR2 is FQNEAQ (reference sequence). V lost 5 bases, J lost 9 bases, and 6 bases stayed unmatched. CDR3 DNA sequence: TGTGCCAGCAGCCCGGGGGGGGCGGGTGAGCAGTTCTTC. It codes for CASSPGGAGEQFF.

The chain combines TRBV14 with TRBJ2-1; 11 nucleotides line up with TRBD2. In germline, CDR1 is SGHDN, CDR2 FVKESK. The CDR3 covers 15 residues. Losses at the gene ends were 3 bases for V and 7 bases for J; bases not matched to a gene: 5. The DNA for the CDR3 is TGTGCCAGCAGCCAGATAGCGGGGGGGCTTAATGAGCAGTTCTTC. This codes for CASSQIAGGLNEQFF.

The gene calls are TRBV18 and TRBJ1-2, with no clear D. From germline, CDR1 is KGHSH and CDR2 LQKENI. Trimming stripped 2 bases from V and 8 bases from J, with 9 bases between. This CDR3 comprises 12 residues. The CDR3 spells CASSPYKSGYTF. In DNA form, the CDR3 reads TGTGCCAGCTCACCATACAAGTCCGGCTACACCTTC.

CDR3 nucleotides: TGTGCCAGTGATGACAGGATCAATCAGCCCCAGCATTTT. This codes for CASDDRINQPQHF. This sequence joins TRBV19 and TRBJ1-5; perhaps TRBD1 as D (6 bases). CDR3 size: 13 residues. Trimming removed 8 bases at V and 3 bases at J, with 11 bases between. CDR1 and CDR2 (germline): LNHDA, SQIVND (reference sequence).

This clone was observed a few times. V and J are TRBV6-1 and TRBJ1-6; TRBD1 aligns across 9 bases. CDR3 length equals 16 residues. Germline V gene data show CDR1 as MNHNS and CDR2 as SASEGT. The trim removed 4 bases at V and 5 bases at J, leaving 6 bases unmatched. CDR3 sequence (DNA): TGTGCCAGCAGTGCCGGGACAGGGTTTGATAATTCACCCCTCCACTTT. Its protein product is CASSAGTGFDNSPLHF.

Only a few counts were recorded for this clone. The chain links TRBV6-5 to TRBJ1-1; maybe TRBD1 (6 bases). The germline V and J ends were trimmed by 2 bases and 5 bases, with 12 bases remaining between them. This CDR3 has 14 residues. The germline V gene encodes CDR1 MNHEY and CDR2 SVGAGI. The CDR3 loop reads CASSYARGRTEAFF. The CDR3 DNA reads TGTGCCAGCAGTTACGCCAGGGGAAGGACTGAAGCTTTCTTT.

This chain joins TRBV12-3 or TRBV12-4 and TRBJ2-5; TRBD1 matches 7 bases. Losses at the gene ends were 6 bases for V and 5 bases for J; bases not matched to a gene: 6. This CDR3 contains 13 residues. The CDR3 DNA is TGTGCCAGCAGATCAGGGGGACAGGAGACCCAGTACTTC. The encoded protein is CASRSGGQETQYF.